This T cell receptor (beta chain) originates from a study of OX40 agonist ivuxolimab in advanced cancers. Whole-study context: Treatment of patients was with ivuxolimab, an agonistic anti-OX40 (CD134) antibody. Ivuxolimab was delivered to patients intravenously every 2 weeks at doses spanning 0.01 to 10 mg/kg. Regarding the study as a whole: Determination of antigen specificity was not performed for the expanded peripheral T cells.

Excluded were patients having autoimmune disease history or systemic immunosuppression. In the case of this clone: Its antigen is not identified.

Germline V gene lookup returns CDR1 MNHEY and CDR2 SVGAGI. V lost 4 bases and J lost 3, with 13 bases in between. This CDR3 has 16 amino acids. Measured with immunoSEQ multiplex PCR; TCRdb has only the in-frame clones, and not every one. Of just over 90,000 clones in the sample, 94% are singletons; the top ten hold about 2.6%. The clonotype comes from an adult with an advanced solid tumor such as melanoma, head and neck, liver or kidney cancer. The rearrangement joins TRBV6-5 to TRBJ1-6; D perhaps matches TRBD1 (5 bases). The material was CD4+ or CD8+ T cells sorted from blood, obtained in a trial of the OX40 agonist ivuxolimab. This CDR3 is CASSWWARDYNSPLHF. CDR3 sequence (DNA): TGTGCCAGCAGTTGGTGGGCCAGGGACTATAATTCACCCCTCCACTTT.